The text below deals with one T cell receptor beta chain. The source of the sample is a study of blood T cell repertoires in COVID-19. Turning to the study itself: Some COVID-19 samples were acute and others convalescent; all came from the United States, Italy and Spain. T cells, B-cell-depleted T cells, or PBMCs provided the cDNA or gDNA that served as material.

As processed by the authors: Estimated nucleated cell counts came from reference gene primer amplification. TCRdb keeps only in-frame clones here, not all; method: immunoSEQ multiplex PCR. D and trimming come from the DNA, and the V and J calls and clone size come from that table. The sample records 300,000 or so clones, approximately 86% being singletons. This CDR3 region has 15 residues. Germline loops: CDR1 SGHTA, CDR2 FQGNSA. Losses at the gene ends were 3 bases for V and 0 bases for J; bases not matched to a gene: 2. The chain combines TRBV7-2 with TRBJ2-1; 7 bases line up with TRBD2. The sample taken for sequencing was peripheral blood. The origin of this receptor is a man in his sixties or seventies with acute or convalescent COVID-19. As DNA, the CDR3 is TGTGCCAGCAGCTTCTCGGGAGGCTCCTACAATGAGCAGTTCTTC. Residues: CASSFSGGSYNEQFF.